This T cell receptor (beta chain) appears in the sequencing data of a study of prognosis after radiotherapy for stage I lung cancer. The V segment lost 0 bases and the J segment 5 bases; nucleotides outside the gene matches: 4. CDR3 size: 15 residues. CDR1 is DFQATT and CDR2 is SNEGSKA in the germline V gene (reference sequence). By two-round multiplex PCR, the TCR beta CDR3 was amplified from genomic DNA. The authors ran first-round PCR with primers specific to each TRBV and TRBJ gene. One entry per CDR3 protein, called by TCRdb with MiXCR from the multiplex PCR reads. The table records about 16,000 distinct CDR3 sequences, around 30% of them present only once. At least ten counts were recorded for this clonotype.

The source material was PBMCs, sampled before or after stereotactic body radiation therapy (not recorded which). This sequence was found in a donor over 45 with non-small cell lung cancer. The chain carries TRBV20-1 and TRBJ2-5; TRBD2 matches 12 bases. The CDR3 sequence is CSARDGGLAGETQYF. CDR3 DNA: TGCAGTGCTAGAGATGGGGGACTAGCGGGCGAGACCCAGTACTTC.